The present entry profiles one T cell receptor beta chain with its context. This sample is part of a study of blood T cell repertoires in COVID-19. As for the study in general: Recovery meant two consecutive negative NP/OP PCR tests, professional clearance, or resolved symptoms.

Grouping used clinical history reported by participants in a survey and questionnaire. The CDR3 runs 16 residues. Germline V lookup: CDR1 MNHEY, CDR2 SVGEGT. V shed 4 bases and J 5 bases; nucleotides not matched to a gene: 9. Per the original data handling: Reference gene primer amplification yielded estimated nucleated cell counts. The assay was immunoSEQ multiplex PCR, and TCRdb's table has in-frame clones only and misses some. The V and J calls and clone size come from that table; D and trimming were worked out from the DNA. The sample shows 200,000 to 250,000 clones, about nine tenths of them seen only once.

This receptor was obtained from a woman between 45 and 65 years old in a cohort exposed to, infected with or recovered from COVID-19 (not recorded which). The sequenced material came from PBMCs or T cells enriched from blood (not recorded which). The chain links TRBV6-2 or TRBV6-3 to TRBJ1-5, with 9 bases fitting TRBD1. The CDR3 region has the DNA TGTGCCAGCAGTTCGAGGACAGGGGAGAACTATCAGCCCCAGCATTTT. Amino acid sequence: CASSSRTGENYQPQHF.